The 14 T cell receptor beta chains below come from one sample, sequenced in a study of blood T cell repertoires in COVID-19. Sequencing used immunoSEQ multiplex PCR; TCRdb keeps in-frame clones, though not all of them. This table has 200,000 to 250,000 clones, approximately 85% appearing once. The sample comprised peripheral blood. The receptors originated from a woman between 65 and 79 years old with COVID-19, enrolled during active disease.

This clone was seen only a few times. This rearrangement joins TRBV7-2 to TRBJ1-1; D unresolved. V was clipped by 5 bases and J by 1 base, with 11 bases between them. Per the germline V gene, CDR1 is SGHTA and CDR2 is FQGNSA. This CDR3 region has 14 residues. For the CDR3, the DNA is TGTGCCAGCAGCACCCAGGCGGGGAACACTGAAGCTTTCTTT. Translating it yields CASSTQAGNTEAFF.

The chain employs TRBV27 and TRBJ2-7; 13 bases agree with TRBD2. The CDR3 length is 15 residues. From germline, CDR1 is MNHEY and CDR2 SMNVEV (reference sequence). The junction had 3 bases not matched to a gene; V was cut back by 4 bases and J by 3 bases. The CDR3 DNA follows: TGTGCCAGCAGTTCCCGACTAGCGGGAGGCTACGAGCAGTACTTC. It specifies CASSSRLAGGYEQYF.

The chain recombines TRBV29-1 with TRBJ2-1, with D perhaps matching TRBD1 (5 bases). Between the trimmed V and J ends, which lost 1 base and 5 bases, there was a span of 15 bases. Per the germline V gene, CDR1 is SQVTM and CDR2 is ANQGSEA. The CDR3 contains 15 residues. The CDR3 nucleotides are TGCAGCGTTGAAGCCACAGGATTAAGACACAATGAGCAGTTCTTC. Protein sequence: CSVEATGLRHNEQFF.

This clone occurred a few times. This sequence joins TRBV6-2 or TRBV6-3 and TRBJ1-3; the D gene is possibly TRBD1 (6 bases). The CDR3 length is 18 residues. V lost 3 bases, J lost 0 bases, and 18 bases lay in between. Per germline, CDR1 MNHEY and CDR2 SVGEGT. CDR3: CASSYSGTSRSSGNTIYF. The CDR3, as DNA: TGTGCCAGCAGTTATAGCGGGACATCAAGAAGCTCTGGAAACACCATATATTTT.

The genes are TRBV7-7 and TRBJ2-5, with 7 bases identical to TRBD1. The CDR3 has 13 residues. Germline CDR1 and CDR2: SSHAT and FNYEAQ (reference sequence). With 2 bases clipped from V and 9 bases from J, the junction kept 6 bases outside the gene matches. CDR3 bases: TGTGCCAGCAGCTTACTAGGGGGCGCGGCCCAGTACTTC. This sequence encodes CASSLLGGAAQYF.

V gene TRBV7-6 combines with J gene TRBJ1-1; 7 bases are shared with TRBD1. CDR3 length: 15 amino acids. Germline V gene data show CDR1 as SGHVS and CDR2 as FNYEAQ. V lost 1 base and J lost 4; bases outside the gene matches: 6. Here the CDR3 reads CASSLDGQGGTEAFF. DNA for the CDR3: TGTGCCAGCAGCTTAGATGGGCAGGGGGGCACTGAAGCTTTCTTT.

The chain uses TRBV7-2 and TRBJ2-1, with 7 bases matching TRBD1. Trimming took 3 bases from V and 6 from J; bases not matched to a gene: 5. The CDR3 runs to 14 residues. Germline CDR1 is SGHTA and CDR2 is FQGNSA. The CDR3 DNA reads TGTGCCAGCAGCTTTACGGGACAGCTCAATGAGCAGTTCTTC. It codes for CASSFTGQLNEQFF.

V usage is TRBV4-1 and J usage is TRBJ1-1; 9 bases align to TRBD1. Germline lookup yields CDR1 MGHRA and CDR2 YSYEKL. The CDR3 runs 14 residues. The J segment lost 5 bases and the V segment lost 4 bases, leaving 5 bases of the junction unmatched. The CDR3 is CASSRAGTGTEAFF. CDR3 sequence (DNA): TGCGCCAGCAGCCGAGCCGGGACAGGGACTGAAGCTTTCTTT.

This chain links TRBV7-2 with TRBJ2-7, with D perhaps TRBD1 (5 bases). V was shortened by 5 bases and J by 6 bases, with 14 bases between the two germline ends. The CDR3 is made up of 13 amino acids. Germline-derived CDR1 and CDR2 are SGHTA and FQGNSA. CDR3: CASSGRQLSEQYF. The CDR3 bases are TGTGCCAGCAGCGGACGACAGTTATCCGAGCAGTACTTC. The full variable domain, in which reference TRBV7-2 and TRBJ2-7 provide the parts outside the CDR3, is GAGVSQSPSNKVTEKGKDVELRCDPISGHTALYWYRQSLGQGLEFLIYFQGNSAPDKSGLPSDRFSAERTGGSVSTLTIQRTQQEDSAVYLCASSGRQLSEQYFGPGTRLTVT.

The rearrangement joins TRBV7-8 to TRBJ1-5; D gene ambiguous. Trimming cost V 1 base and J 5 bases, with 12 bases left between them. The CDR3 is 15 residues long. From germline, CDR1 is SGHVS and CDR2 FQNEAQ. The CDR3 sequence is CASSLGQAWDQPQHF. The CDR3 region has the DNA TGTGCCAGCAGCTTAGGACAAGCCTGGGATCAGCCCCAGCATTTT.

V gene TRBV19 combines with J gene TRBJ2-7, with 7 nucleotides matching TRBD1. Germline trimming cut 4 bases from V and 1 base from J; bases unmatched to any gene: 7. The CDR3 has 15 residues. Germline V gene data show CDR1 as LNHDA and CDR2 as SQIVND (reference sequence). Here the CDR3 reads CASSKTGLGSYEQYF. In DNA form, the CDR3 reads TGTGCCAGTAGTAAGACAGGGTTGGGTTCCTACGAGCAGTACTTC.

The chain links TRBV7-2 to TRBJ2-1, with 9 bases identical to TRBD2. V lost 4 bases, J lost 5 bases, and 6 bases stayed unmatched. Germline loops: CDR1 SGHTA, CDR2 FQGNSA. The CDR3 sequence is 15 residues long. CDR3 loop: CASSSTSGYNNEQFF. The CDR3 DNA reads TGTGCCAGCAGCTCTACTAGCGGGTATAACAATGAGCAGTTCTTC.

CDR3 amino acids: CASSYSYLAKNIQYF. Here the CDR3 DNA reads TGTGCCAGCAGTTACTCGTATTTAGCCAAAAACATTCAGTACTTC. This chain uses TRBV6-2 or TRBV6-3 with TRBJ2-4; D unclear. Germline-derived CDR1 and CDR2 are MNHEY and SVGEGT. This CDR3 is 15 amino acids long. V was clipped by 0 bases and J by 0 bases, with 6 bases between them.

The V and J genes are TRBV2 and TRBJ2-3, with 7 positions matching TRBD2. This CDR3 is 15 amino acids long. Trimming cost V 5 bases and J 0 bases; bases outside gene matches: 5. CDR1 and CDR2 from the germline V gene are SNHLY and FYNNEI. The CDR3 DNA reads TGTGCCAGCAGTTCGAGCGGGGTCAGCACAGATACGCAGTATTTT. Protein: CASSSSGVSTDTQYF.